These T cell receptor beta chains were read from a single sample in a study of shared clonotypes between healthy human individuals. TCRdb keeps only in-frame clones here, not all; method: immunoSEQ multiplex PCR. Of approximately 1,500,000 clones in the sample, approximately 97% were seen once. The sample taken for sequencing was naive CD4+ T cells sorted from blood. Receptors were obtained from a young man in good health. Each CDR3 is given with its conserved first and last residue. The D gene is left open where the match is weak. Expanded clones get a size class; other rows say once, few or many, or leave the size out.

D gene,V gene,clone size,J gene,CDR3 protein,CDR3 DNA
NA,TRBV20-1,NA,TRBJ2-3,CSARVGDTQYF,TGCAGTGCTAGGGTCGGAGATACGCAGTATTTT
NA,TRBV27,NA,TRBJ2-7,CASSLHRAQTSEQYF,TGTGCCAGCAGTCTACACCGGGCCCAGACATCCGAGCAGTACTTC
NA,TRBV7-3,NA,TRBJ2-1,CASSLSGTEQFF,TGTGCCAGCAGCTTATCGGGGACTGAGCAGTTCTTC
NA,TRBV28,NA,TRBJ1-4,CASSFWEGTNEKLFF,TGTGCCAGCAGTTTCTGGGAAGGAACTAATGAAAAACTGTTTTTT
NA,TRBV10-3,NA,TRBJ1-1,CAINLGGNTEAFF,TGTGCCATCAACTTAGGGGGTAATACTGAAGCTTTCTTT
TRBD2,TRBV29-1,NA,TRBJ2-5,CSVGLAGGETQYF,TGCAGCGTTGGTTTAGCGGGAGGAGAGACCCAGTACTTC
TRBD1,TRBV18,once,TRBJ1-4,CASSLGQARTNEKLFF,TGTGCCAGCTCACTCGGACAGGCAAGGACTAATGAAAAACTGTTTTTT
TRBD2,TRBV6-5,NA,TRBJ2-1,CASSYSGLYSYNEQFF,TGTGCCAGCAGTTACTCGGGACTATACTCCTACAATGAGCAGTTCTTC
NA,TRBV25-1,NA,TRBJ1-1,CASSERSEAFF,TGTGCCAGCAGTGAACGGTCTGAAGCTTTCTTT
NA,TRBV9,NA,TRBJ2-5,CASSVGLGGETQYF,TGTGCCAGCAGCGTAGGTCTAGGAGGGGAGACCCAGTACTTC
TRBD2,TRBV5-1,NA,TRBJ2-5,CASSKLMEPGASGRAEEETQYF,TGCGCCAGCAGCAAATTAATGGAGCCGGGGGCTAGCGGGAGGGCCGAGGAAGAGACCCAGTACTTC
NA,TRBV7-2,NA,TRBJ2-1,CAVRNLGEQFF,TGTGCCGTCAGGAACTTAGGAGAGCAGTTCTTC
NA,TRBV5-6,NA,TRBJ1-2,CASSLMGRGYTF,TGTGCCAGCAGCTTGATGGGGCGAGGCTACACCTTC
NA,TRBV29-1,NA,TRBJ1-1,CSVDPQGQTEAFF,TGCAGCGTGGACCCACAGGGTCAAACTGAAGCTTTCTTT
NA,TRBV5-1,NA,TRBJ2-2,CASSSNLNTGELFF,TGCGCCAGCAGCTCGAACTTGAACACCGGGGAGCTGTTTTTT
TRBD2,TRBV2,NA,TRBJ2-3,CASSDASGDSDTQYF,TGTGCCAGCAGTGACGCTAGCGGGGACAGCGATACGCAGTATTTT
TRBD1,TRBV6-6,NA,TRBJ1-2,CASRPETGGGGYTF,TGTGCCAGTAGACCCGAGACAGGGGGCGGTGGCTACACCTTC
NA,TRBV5-8,NA,TRBJ2-2,CASSLWWTANTGELFF,TGTGCCAGCAGCTTGTGGTGGACAGCGAACACCGGGGAGCTGTTTTTT
NA,TRBV7-8,NA,TRBJ2-1,CASSLGLYNEQFF,TGTGCCAGCAGCTTAGGACTATACAATGAGCAGTTCTTC
TRBD2,TRBV27,NA,TRBJ2-2,CASSFLAGLTGELFF,TGTGCCAGCAGTTTCCTAGCGGGGCTCACCGGGGAGCTGTTTTTT
NA,TRBV7-3,NA,TRBJ2-2,CASSWRNGELFF,TGTGCCAGCAGCTGGCGGAACGGGGAGCTGTTTTTT
NA,TRBV4-3,NA,TRBJ1-3,CASSLVLGIASGNTIYF,TGCGCCAGCAGCCTCGTTTTGGGGATCGCTTCTGGAAACACCATATATTTT
NA,TRBV5-1,NA,TRBJ2-7,CASSLELRRTAGVRVEQYF,TGCGCCAGCAGCTTGGAACTTCGCCGTACTGCCGGTGTACGTGTAGAGCAGTACTTC
NA,TRBV6-1,NA,TRBJ2-7,CASRHQGGPYEQYF,TGTGCCAGCAGACACCAGGGGGGTCCCTACGAGCAGTACTTC
NA,TRBV29-1,NA,TRBJ2-7,CSVQQGYEQYF,TGCAGCGTGCAACAGGGTTACGAGCAGTACTTC
NA,TRBV9,NA,TRBJ2-7,CASSVGDTATYEQYF,TGTGCCAGCAGCGTAGGGGACACCGCTACCTACGAGCAGTACTTC
NA,TRBV14,NA,TRBJ1-4,CASSQDRQAIQAEKLFF,TGTGCCAGCAGCCAAGATCGTCAGGCCATCCAAGCGGAAAAACTGTTTTTT
TRBD2,TRBV15,NA,TRBJ2-1,CATSMGGTSQFF,TGTGCCACCAGCATGGGAGGGACTAGTCAGTTCTTC
TRBD2,TRBV7-8,NA,TRBJ2-5,CASNKRDLGLAVQETQYF,TGTGCCAGCAATAAACGGGATCTGGGGCTAGCGGTACAAGAGACCCAGTACTTC
TRBD2,TRBV7-9,once,TRBJ2-1,CASSLGIVLAGDFHEQFF,TGTGCCAGCAGCTTAGGCATAGTACTAGCGGGAGATTTCCATGAGCAGTTCTTC
TRBD1,TRBV11-2,once,TRBJ1-3,CASSPGQVPFSGNTIYF,TGTGCCAGCAGCCCTGGACAGGTTCCGTTCTCTGGAAACACCATATATTTT
NA,TRBV10-1,NA,TRBJ2-7,CASSEIGFHEQYF,TGCGCCAGCAGTGAGATAGGGTTCCACGAGCAGTACTTC
TRBD1,TRBV7-8,NA,TRBJ2-5,CASSRDRAETQYF,TGTGCCAGCAGTCGTGACAGGGCAGAGACCCAGTACTTC
TRBD2,TRBV6-5,NA,TRBJ2-5,CASSYGAGVGETQYF,TGTGCCAGCAGTTACGGGGCGGGAGTTGGAGAGACCCAGTACTTC
NA,TRBV5-4,NA,TRBJ2-1,CASSGLGRKREVYNEQFF,TGTGCCAGCAGCGGGCTCGGTCGGAAGAGGGAGGTCTACAATGAGCAGTTCTTC
TRBD1,TRBV7-6,once,TRBJ2-5,CASSFGSTGETQYF,TGTGCCAGCAGCTTCGGATCGACAGGGGAGACCCAGTACTTC
NA,TRBV7-2,once,TRBJ1-2,CASSYRGNYGYTF,TGTGCCAGCAGCTATAGGGGGAACTATGGCTACACCTTC
NA,TRBV27,NA,TRBJ2-1,CASSLGPFGSYNEQFF,TGTGCCAGCAGTTTAGGTCCCTTCGGTTCCTACAATGAGCAGTTCTTC
NA,TRBV19,once,TRBJ1-2,CASSMSVEKFYYGYTF,TGTGCCAGTAGTATGTCGGTGGAAAAATTCTACTATGGCTACACCTTC
NA,TRBV25-1,NA,TRBJ1-4,CASSDLEATNEKLFF,TGTGCCAGCAGTGATTTGGAGGCAACTAATGAAAAACTGTTTTTT
NA,TRBV5-1,NA,TRBJ1-3,CASSLAGYGNTIYF,TGCGCCAGCAGCTTGGCCGGGTACGGAAACACCATATATTTT
NA,TRBV30,NA,TRBJ2-7,CAWRTGRLHEQYF,TGTGCCTGGAGAACAGGGCGGCTACACGAGCAGTACTTC
TRBD1,TRBV6-1,NA,TRBJ1-1,CASSAGQLGNTEAFF,TGTGCCAGCAGTGCGGGACAGTTAGGGAACACTGAAGCTTTCTTT
TRBD1,TRBV19,NA,TRBJ1-2,CASIQRGTGVDGYTF,TGTGCCAGTATCCAGCGGGGAACAGGGGTAGACGGCTACACCTTC
NA,TRBV28,NA,TRBJ2-2,CASSLLTGELFF,TGTGCCAGCAGTTTATTAACCGGGGAGCTGTTTTTT
NA,TRBV6-5,NA,TRBJ2-1,CASSYGWGMGYNEQFF,TGTGCCAGCAGTTACGGGTGGGGTATGGGCTACAATGAGCAGTTCTTC
TRBD1,TRBV7-2,once,TRBJ1-5,CASSSGDRSNQPQHF,TGTGCCAGCAGCTCCGGGGACAGAAGCAATCAGCCCCAGCATTTT
NA,TRBV9,NA,TRBJ2-3,CASSADGPTTDTQYF,TGTGCCAGCAGCGCAGATGGTCCAACGACAGATACGCAGTATTTT
NA,TRBV6-1,NA,TRBJ1-2,CARRSGAAGGYTF,TGTGCCAGGCGTTCAGGGGCCGCGGGAGGCTACACCTTC
NA,TRBV4-3,NA,TRBJ2-7,CASSQGLGLVSEQYF,TGCGCCAGCAGCCAAGGGTTAGGTCTAGTTTCCGAGCAGTACTTC
TRBD2,TRBV7-6,NA,TRBJ2-7,CASSPRLAGNYEQYF,TGTGCCAGCAGCCCCAGACTAGCGGGAAACTACGAGCAGTACTTC
TRBD2,TRBV11-2,NA,TRBJ2-7,CASSPRLAGGAYEQYF,TGTGCCAGCAGCCCCAGACTAGCGGGGGGGGCCTACGAGCAGTACTTC
TRBD1,TRBV4-3,once,TRBJ1-2,CASSRDRVDGYTF,TGCGCCAGCAGCCGGGACAGGGTGGACGGCTACACCTTC
NA,TRBV6-1,NA,TRBJ2-7,CASSEDPGKGNYEQYF,TGTGCCAGCAGTGAAGATCCAGGTAAGGGAAACTACGAGCAGTACTTC
NA,TRBV15,NA,TRBJ2-5,CATSRGRVFEETQYF,TGTGCCACCAGCAGAGGCAGGGTTTTTGAGGAGACCCAGTACTTC
NA,TRBV20-1,NA,TRBJ1-1,CSAAYMTEAFF,TGCAGTGCCGCTTACATGACTGAAGCTTTCTTT